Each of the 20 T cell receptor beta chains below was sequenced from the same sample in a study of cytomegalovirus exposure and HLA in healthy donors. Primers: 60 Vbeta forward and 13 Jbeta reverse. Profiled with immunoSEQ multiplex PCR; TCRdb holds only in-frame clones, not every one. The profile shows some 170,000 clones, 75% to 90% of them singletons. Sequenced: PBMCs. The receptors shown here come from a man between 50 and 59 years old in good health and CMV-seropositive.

The CDR3 sequence is CASSSRGRLNEQFF. The CDR3 nucleotides read TGTGCCAGCAGTTCCAGGGGTCGGTTGAATGAGCAGTTCTTC. The chain recombines TRBV6-4 with TRBJ2-1; TRBD1 might be the D (6 bases). This CDR3 comprises 14 residues. Germline loops: CDR1 MRHNA, CDR2 SNTAGT. Between the trimmed V and J ends, which lost 5 bases and 7 bases, there was a span of 15 bases.

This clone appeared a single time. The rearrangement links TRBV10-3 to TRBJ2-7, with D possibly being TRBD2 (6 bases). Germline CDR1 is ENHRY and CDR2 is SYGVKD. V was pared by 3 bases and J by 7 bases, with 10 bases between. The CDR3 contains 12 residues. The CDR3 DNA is TGTGCCATCAGTGACGGGAGAGAGGAGCAGTACTTC. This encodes CAISDGREEQYF.

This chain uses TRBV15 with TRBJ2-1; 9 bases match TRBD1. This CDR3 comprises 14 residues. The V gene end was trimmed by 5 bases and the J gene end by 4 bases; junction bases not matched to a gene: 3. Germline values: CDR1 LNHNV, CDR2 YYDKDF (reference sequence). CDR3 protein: CATSRDRVYNEQFF. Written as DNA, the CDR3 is TGTGCCACCAGCCGGGACAGGGTTTACAATGAGCAGTTCTTC.

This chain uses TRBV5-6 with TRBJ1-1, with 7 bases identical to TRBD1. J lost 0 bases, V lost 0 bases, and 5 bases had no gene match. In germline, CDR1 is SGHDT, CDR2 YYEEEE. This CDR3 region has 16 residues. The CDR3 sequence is CASSLGQGGLNTEAFF. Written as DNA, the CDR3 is TGTGCCAGCAGCTTGGGGCAGGGGGGATTGAACACTGAAGCTTTCTTT.

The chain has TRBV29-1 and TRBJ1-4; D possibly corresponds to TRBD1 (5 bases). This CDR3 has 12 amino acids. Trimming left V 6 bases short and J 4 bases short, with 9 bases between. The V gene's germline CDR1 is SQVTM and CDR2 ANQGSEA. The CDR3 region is CSVTGHNEKLFF. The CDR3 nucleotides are TGCAGCGTCACAGGACATAATGAAAAACTGTTTTTT.

CDR3 protein: CASSEWLSETDTQYF. The CDR3, as DNA: TGCGCCAGCAGTGAGTGGTTGTCAGAAACAGATACGCAGTATTTT. V usage is TRBV10-2 and J usage is TRBJ2-3; D is uncertain. Germline CDR1 is WSHSY and CDR2 is SAAADI. The CDR3 is made up of 15 amino acids. The germline V and J ends were trimmed by 1 base and 3 bases, with 11 bases remaining between them.

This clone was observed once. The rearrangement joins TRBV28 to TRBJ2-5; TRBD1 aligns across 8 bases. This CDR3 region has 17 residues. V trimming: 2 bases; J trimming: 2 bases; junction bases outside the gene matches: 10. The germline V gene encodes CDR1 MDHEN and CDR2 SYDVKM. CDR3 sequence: CASSLLARTGRQETQYF. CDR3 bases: TGTGCCAGCAGTTTACTAGCCAGGACAGGGAGACAAGAGACCCAGTACTTC.

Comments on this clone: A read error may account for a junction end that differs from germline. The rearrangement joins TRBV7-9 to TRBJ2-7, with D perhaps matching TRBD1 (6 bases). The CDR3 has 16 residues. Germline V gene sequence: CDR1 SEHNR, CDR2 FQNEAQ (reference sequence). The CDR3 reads CSSSFTTGLPTYEQYF. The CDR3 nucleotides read TGTTCCAGCAGCTTCACTACAGGGCTGCCGACGTACGAGCAGTACTTC. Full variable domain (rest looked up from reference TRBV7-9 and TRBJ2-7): DTGVSQNPRHKITKRGQNVTFRCDPISEHNRLYWYRQTLGQGPEFLTYFQNEAQLEKSRLLSDRFSAERPKGSFSTLEIQRTEQGDSAMYLCSSSFTTGLPTYEQYFGPGTRLTVT.

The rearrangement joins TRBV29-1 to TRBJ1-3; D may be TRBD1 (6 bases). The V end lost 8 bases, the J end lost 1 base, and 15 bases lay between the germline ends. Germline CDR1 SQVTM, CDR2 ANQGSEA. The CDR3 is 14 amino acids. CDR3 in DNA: TGCAGCATCATGGGGGGGGCTTCTGGAAACACCATATATTTT. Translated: CSIMGGASGNTIYF.

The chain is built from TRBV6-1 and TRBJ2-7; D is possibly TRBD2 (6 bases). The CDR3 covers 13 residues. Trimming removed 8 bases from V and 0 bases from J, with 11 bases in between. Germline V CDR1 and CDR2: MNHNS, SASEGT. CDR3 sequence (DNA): TGTGCCAGCCGGGGGAGGAGCTCCTACGAGCAGTACTTC. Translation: CASRGRSSYEQYF.

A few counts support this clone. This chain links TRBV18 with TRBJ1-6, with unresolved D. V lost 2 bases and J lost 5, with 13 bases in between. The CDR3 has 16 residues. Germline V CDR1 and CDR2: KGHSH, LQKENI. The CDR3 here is CASSPSAGKNNSPLHF. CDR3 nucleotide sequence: TGTGCCAGCTCACCAAGCGCCGGGAAAAATAATTCACCCCTCCACTTT.

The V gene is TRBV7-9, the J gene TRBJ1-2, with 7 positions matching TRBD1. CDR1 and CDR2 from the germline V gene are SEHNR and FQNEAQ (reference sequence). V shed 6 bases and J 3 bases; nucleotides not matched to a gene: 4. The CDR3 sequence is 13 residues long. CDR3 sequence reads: CASSSGQDYGYTF. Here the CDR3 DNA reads TGTGCCAGCAGTTCTGGACAGGACTATGGCTACACCTTC.

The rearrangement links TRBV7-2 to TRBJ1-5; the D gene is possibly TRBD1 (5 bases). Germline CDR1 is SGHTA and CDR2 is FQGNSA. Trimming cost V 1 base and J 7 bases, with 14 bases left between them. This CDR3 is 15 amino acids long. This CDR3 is CASSLEAAGNQPQHF. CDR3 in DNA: TGTGCCAGCAGCTTAGAGGCGGCAGGGAACCAGCCCCAGCATTTT.

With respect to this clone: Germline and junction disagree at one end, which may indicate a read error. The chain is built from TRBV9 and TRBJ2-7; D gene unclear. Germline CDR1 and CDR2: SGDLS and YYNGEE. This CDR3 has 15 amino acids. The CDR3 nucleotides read TGTGCCAGCAGCACGGCCGGCGGTGATTTCTACAAGCAGTACTTC. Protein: CASSTAGGDFYKQYF.

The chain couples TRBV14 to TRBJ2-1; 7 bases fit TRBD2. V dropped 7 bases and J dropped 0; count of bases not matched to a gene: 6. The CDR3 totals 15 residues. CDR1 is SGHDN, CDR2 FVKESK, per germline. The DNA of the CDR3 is TGTGCCAGCAATGGCGGGAGCACCTCCTACAATGAGCAGTTCTTC. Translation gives CASNGGSTSYNEQFF.

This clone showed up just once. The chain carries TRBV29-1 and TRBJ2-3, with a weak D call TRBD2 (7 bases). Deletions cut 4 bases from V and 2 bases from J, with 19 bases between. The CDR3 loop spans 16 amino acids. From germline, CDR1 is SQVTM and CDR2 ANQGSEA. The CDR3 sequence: CSVGTRGAWHTDTQYF. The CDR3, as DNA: TGCAGCGTTGGGACCCGGGGGGCCTGGCACACAGATACGCAGTATTTT.

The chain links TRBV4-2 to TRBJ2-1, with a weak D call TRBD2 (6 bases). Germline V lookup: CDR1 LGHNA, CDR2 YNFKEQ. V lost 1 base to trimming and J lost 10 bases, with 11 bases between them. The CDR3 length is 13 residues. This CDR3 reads CASSQVPGVEQFF. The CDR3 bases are TGTGCCAGCAGCCAAGTCCCGGGGGTCGAGCAGTTCTTC.

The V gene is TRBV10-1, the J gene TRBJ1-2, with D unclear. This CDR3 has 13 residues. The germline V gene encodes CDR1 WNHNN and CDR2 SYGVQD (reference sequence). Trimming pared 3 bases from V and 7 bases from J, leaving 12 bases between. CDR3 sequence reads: CASSDSPERGYTF. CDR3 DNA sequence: TGCGCCAGCAGTGACAGTCCAGAGCGTGGCTACACCTTC.

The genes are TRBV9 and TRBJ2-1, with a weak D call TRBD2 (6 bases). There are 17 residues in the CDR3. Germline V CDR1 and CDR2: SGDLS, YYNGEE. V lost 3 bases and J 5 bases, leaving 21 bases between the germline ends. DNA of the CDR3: TGTGCCAGCAGCGCGCCCCTAACTAGCTCGAGAAACAATGAGCAGTTCTTC. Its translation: CASSAPLTSSRNNEQFF.

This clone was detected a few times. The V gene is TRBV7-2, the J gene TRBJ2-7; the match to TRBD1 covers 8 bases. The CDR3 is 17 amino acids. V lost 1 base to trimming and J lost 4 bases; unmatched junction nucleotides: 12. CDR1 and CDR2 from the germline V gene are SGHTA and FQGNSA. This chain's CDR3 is CASSLGYSGTGSYEQYF. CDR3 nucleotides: TGTGCCAGCAGCTTAGGGTACTCAGGGACAGGCTCGTACGAGCAGTACTTC.